This TCR beta chain emerged from a study of T-cell memory formation after mild COVID-19 (dated by TCRdb to the early 2020s). Looking at the study overall: TCR sequence clusters from the two donors were largely donor specific. In a couple of donors, T-cell clones that expanded and contracted after mild COVID-19 were followed by sequencing TCRalpha and TCRbeta repertoires longitudinally. The cohort was made up of two young adult volunteers, one female and one male, who were previously healthy. The paper as a whole reports these results and caveats: Balanced CD4/CD8 phenotypes were observed for clones contracting from day 15 to 85, whereas a bias towards CD4+ was observed for a second wave of clones expanding from day 15 to 37. The study included only two mild cases, and larger cohorts that include severe cases with pre-infection samples were judged to be necessary. The detection of some responding clones in pre-infection memory suggests that pre-existing cross-reactive memory T cells joined the SARS-CoV-2 response. Contracting CD4+ clones turned up mainly in the CM and EM memory subsets, whereas EMRA was where CD8+ clones were enriched. SARS-CoV-2 specificity was not confirmed for the second-wave clones peaking on day 37.

Unmatched junction bases come to 8, with V trimmed by 6 bases and J by 12 bases. The CDR1 and CDR2 encoded by the germline V gene (reference sequence) are SEHNR and FQNEAQ. Taken from cysteine to phenylalanine, the CDR3 has 12 residues. Only the CDR3 DNA stays, 36 bases, in frame from base 1. PBMCs were isolated by Ficoll-Paque density gradient centrifugation. This clonotype was counted a few times. Its cognate antigen has yet to be identified. Base-call qualities are not available, and no considerably larger clone is one nucleotide away. The sequencer was an Illumina NovaSeq 6000. cDNA libraries for TCRalpha and TCRbeta were prepared by 5'RACE using constant-segment primers, with sample barcodes and unique molecular identifiers added. Trizol reagent was used to extract RNA from every sample. The libraries were amplified in two PCR steps, and the second step added a second sample barcode and Illumina TruSeq adapters. Sequencing of libraries was performed on an Illumina NovaSeq with 2 x 150 bp paired-end reads. The authors processed their data as follows. With migec v1.2.7, reads were demultiplexed and then collapsed into UMI-guided consensus sequences. Using mixcr v2.1.11, the UMI consensuses were aligned to TRA and TRB V and J templates and assembled into clonotypes. Expanded or contracted clonotypes were those called significant by both edgeR and NoisET, with noise models trained on biological replicates. edgeR calls used a false discovery rate-adjusted p below 0.01 and a log2 fold-change threshold of 1. As an exploratory analysis of dynamics, max-normalized trajectories of the 1000 most abundant clonotypes were examined by PCA with hierarchical clustering. Separately sequenced CD4+ and CD8+ repertoires were used to assign the CD4 or CD8 phenotype of responding clones. TCRdb passed the public sequencing reads through fastp at Q25 and MiXCR, retaining productive beta sequences. CDR3 protein sequences are deduplicated, and each keeps its most common genes and DNA. The V and J calls were determined by TCRdb, not by the authors. Within this sample are 310,000 or so distinct CDR3 sequences, with about 15% of them counted one time only. The leading ten clones occupy roughly 23% of the sample.

This TCR was sampled from a man between 18 and 29 years old who had mild COVID-19 (a few samples of this study predate the infection). The sample titles of this study are shuffled in the database, so cell type and time point are left out; the donor was told from shared clones. The V gene is TRBV7-9 and the J gene is TRBJ2-1; 7 junctional bases match TRBD1. What was sequenced was PBMCs or a T cell subset sorted from them (not recorded which). The sequenced DNA is TGTGCCAGCAGTCCTACAGGGGCCCGGCAGTTCTTC. This gives the protein CASSPTGARQFF.